The present TCR beta chain was sequenced within a study of shared clonotypes between healthy human individuals. Study-wide results and caveats: Generally, naive subsets (rather than memory subsets) showed larger estimated richness.

Replicate sorted-subset PCRs were loaded with around 200 ng DNA, 29,000 or so T cell genomes. Some clones are missing from TCRdb's copy, which holds only in-frame ones; the method was immunoSEQ multiplex PCR. The sample yields approximately 1.5 million clones, 98% seen once. Negatively enriched CD4+ T cells were divided by CD45RA into naive and memory. Concerning this clone: Antigen unknown.

Germline values: CDR1 SGHTS, CDR2 YDEGEE. Trimming left V 5 bases short and J 0 bases short, with 14 bases between. The CDR3 spans 15 residues. Material: naive CD4+ T cells sorted from blood. Noted subset: CD45RA+ positively selected. V usage is TRBV5-8 and J usage is TRBJ1-1, with unresolved D. This TCR was sampled from a man in his thirties or forties in good health. The CDR3 here is CASSRYGRLNTEAFF. The DNA for the CDR3 is TGTGCCAGCAGTCGATACGGACGCCTGAACACTGAAGCTTTCTTT.